These 21 T cell receptor beta chains were sequenced from one sample in a study of OX40 agonist ivuxolimab in advanced cancers. Here immunoSEQ multiplex PCR was the method, and the copy in TCRdb shows in-frame clones only, minus some. Altogether 90,000 to 100,000 clones are present, 90% to 95% being singletons, with the ten largest covering 2.6%. The material was CD4+ or CD8+ T cells sorted from blood, obtained in a trial of the OX40 agonist ivuxolimab. These receptor sequences come from an adult with an advanced solid tumor such as melanoma, head and neck, liver or kidney cancer.

The chain uses TRBV5-1 and TRBJ2-1; 9 bases line up with TRBD2. This CDR3 contains 15 residues. Germline V lookup: CDR1 SGHRS, CDR2 YFSETQ. J gave up 8 bases and V 3 bases, and 9 bases lay outside the gene matches. CDR3 residues: CASSSAGGRVDEQFF. DNA of the CDR3: TGCGCCAGCAGCTCAGCGGGAGGACGTGTTGATGAGCAGTTCTTC.

V is TRBV5-1 and J is TRBJ2-5, with TRBD1 matching over 11 bases. V lost 3 bases to trimming and J lost 4 bases; unmatched junction nucleotides: 11. Germline loops: CDR1 SGHRS, CDR2 YFSETQ. The CDR3 loop spans 17 amino acids. This chain's CDR3 is CASSWDRGIRLGETQYF. In DNA, the CDR3 is TGCGCCAGCAGCTGGGACAGGGGGATCAGATTAGGAGAGACCCAGTACTTC.

CDR3: CASSSGLAGGGNTDTQYF. The CDR3 DNA reads as TGCGCCAGCAGCTCGGGACTAGCGGGGGGGGGAAACACAGATACGCAGTATTTT. V and J are TRBV4-1 and TRBJ2-3, with 16 nucleotides matching TRBD2. Germline lookup yields CDR1 MGHRA and CDR2 YSYEKL. CDR3 length equals 18 residues. V lost 5 bases, J lost 2 bases, and 7 bases stayed unmatched.

This rearrangement joins TRBV30 to TRBJ1-5; D remains ambiguous. The V gene's germline CDR1 is GTSNPN and CDR2 SVGIG (reference sequence). V was trimmed by 1 base and J by 6 bases, leaving 10 bases between them. CDR3 length equals 13 residues. CDR3 loop: CAWSAGSGQPQHF. The CDR3 DNA is TGTGCCTGGAGTGCGGGTTCGGGTCAGCCCCAGCATTTT.

This rearrangement joins TRBV7-2 to TRBJ2-7; 11 bases are shared with TRBD1. Germline values: CDR1 SGHTA, CDR2 FQGNSA. The CDR3 length is 15 residues. The V segment lost 1 base and the J segment 3 bases; nucleotides outside the gene matches: 2. The DNA of the CDR3 is TGTGCCAGCAGCTTAGTTGGGACAGGGGGCTACGAGCAGTACTTC. It translates to CASSLVGTGGYEQYF.

The chain uses TRBV5-6 and TRBJ2-7, with D perhaps TRBD2 (5 bases). CDR3 length: 16 amino acids. The V end lost 1 base, the J end lost 2 bases, and 16 bases lay between the germline ends. Germline lookup yields CDR1 SGHDT and CDR2 YYEEEE. This CDR3 reads CASSLYRALAAYEQYF. CDR3 nucleotide sequence: TGTGCCAGCAGCTTGTATCGGGCTCTAGCCGCCTACGAGCAGTACTTC.

The rearrangement uses TRBV2 and TRBJ1-2, with 9 bases identical to TRBD1. CDR1 is SNHLY and CDR2 is FYNNEI in the germline V gene. V dropped 6 bases and J dropped 1; count of bases not matched to a gene: 12. The CDR3 has 17 amino acids. The CDR3 bases are TGTGCCAGCAGGCCAGACAGGGGGGGAACCTTTAACTATGGCTACACCTTC. Encoded protein: CASRPDRGGTFNYGYTF.

The chain combines TRBV7-6 with TRBJ2-7, with D tentatively TRBD2 (6 bases). V gave up 5 bases and J gave up 0 bases, with 26 bases separating them. The CDR3 runs to 19 residues. Germline V gene lookup returns CDR1 SGHVS and CDR2 FNYEAQ. The CDR3 here is CASSPLIAGFGGSSYEQYF. Here the CDR3 DNA reads TGTGCCAGCAGCCCTTTAATCGCAGGATTCGGGGGTAGCTCCTACGAGCAGTACTTC.

The chain uses TRBV7-9 and TRBJ2-3; D is unclear. Germline V gene lookup returns CDR1 SEHNR and CDR2 FQNEAQ (reference sequence). The CDR3 is made up of 15 amino acids. V lost 5 bases and J 2 bases, leaving 14 bases between the germline ends. The CDR3 here is CASSRYGQDTDTQYF. The CDR3 bases are TGTGCCAGCAGCCGTTATGGGCAGGACACAGATACGCAGTATTTT. Based on the CDR3 plus reference TRBV7-9 and TRBJ2-3, the full variable domain is DTGVSQNPRHKITKRGQNVTFRCDPISEHNRLYWYRQTLGQGPEFLTYFQNEAQLEKSRLLSDRFSAERPKGSFSTLEIQRTEQGDSAMYLCASSRYGQDTDTQYFGPGTRLTVL.

The V and J genes are TRBV6-5 and TRBJ2-3, with 9 bases lining up with TRBD1. Germline loops: CDR1 MNHEY, CDR2 SVGAGI. CDR3 length equals 13 residues. V lost 6 bases and J lost 9; bases outside the gene matches: 7. The DNA of the CDR3 is TGTGCCAGCAGGACAGGGGGGGACCGGACGCAGTATTTT. Translation gives CASRTGGDRTQYF.

CDR3 DNA: TGTGCCCTCTCAGGGGGCCCTGATAATGAGCAGTTCTTC. The encoded protein is CALSGGPDNEQFF. The chain employs TRBV28 and TRBJ2-1, with TRBD1 matching 8 bases. Trimming took 11 bases from V and 7 from J; bases not matched to a gene: 10. CDR1 and CDR2 from the germline V gene are MDHEN and SYDVKM. The length of the CDR3 is 13 residues.

The rearrangement uses TRBV29-1 and TRBJ2-2; weak D call: TRBD1 (6 bases). V was pared by 5 bases and J by 4 bases, with 11 bases between. Per germline, CDR1 SQVTM and CDR2 ANQGSEA. This CDR3 has 13 amino acids. DNA for the CDR3: TGCAGCGTTTCAGGGGTGGGCACCGGGGAGCTGTTTTTT. Its protein product is CSVSGVGTGELFF.

The V and J genes are TRBV30 and TRBJ2-3; maybe TRBD1 (6 bases). Germline V gene lookup returns CDR1 GTSNPN and CDR2 SVGIG (reference sequence). The CDR3 loop spans 13 amino acids. The V end was cut by 3 bases, the J end by 13 bases, with 20 bases between. The CDR3 sequence is CAWSVNDGTREYF. CDR3 nucleotide sequence: TGTGCCTGGAGCGTCAATGACGGGACAAGGGAGTATTTT. The variable domain in full, completed from reference TRBV30 and TRBJ2-3, reads SQTIHQWPATLVQPVGSPLSLECTVEGTSNPNLYWYRQAAGRGLQLLFYSVGIGQISSEVPQNLSASRPQDRQFILSSKKLLLSDSGFYLCAWSVNDGTREYFGPGTRLTVL.

The chain recombines TRBV5-4 with TRBJ1-1, with D possibly matching TRBD1 (5 bases). The V end was cut by 2 bases, the J end by 6 bases, with 14 bases between. This CDR3 has 14 residues. Germline V gene sequence: CDR1 SGHNT, CDR2 YYREEE (reference sequence). The DNA for the CDR3 is TGTGCCAGCAGCTTAGATATGTTGGGGGCTGAAGCTTTCTTT. Amino acids: CASSLDMLGAEAFF.

The chain is built from TRBV7-8 and TRBJ2-2; 10 bases agree with TRBD2. The CDR3 has 18 amino acids. Looked up from germline, CDR1 is SGHVS and CDR2 is FQNEAQ. V gave up 6 bases and J gave up 4 bases; unmatched junction bases: 14. DNA for the CDR3: TGTGCCAGCAGACCCTCTTTTCGTAGCGGGAGGACCACCGGGGAGCTGTTTTTT. Protein product: CASRPSFRSGRTTGELFF.

The chain recombines TRBV10-3 with TRBJ2-7; D perhaps matches TRBD2 (6 bases). The CDR3 has 15 amino acids. Germline CDR1 and CDR2: ENHRY and SYGVKD. Trimming left V 4 bases short and J 0 bases short, with 13 bases between. This CDR3 reads CAISGSAGPSYEQYF. Here the CDR3 DNA reads TGTGCCATCAGTGGCTCCGCGGGGCCCTCCTACGAGCAGTACTTC.

The V gene is TRBV6-1, the J gene TRBJ1-1; tentatively, D is TRBD1 (6 bases). Trimming cost V 4 bases and J 1 base, with 16 bases left between them. Germline assignment: CDR1 MNHNS and CDR2 SASEGT. The CDR3 length is 16 residues. CDR3 bases: TGTGCCAGCAGTGTACCCTGGGGGCAGGCGAACACTGAAGCTTTCTTT. It codes for CASSVPWGQANTEAFF.

This chain connects TRBV5-1 to TRBJ1-5; D ambiguous. CDR1 is SGHRS, CDR2 YFSETQ, per germline. This CDR3 region has 14 residues. Trimming took 0 bases from V and 4 from J, leaving 8 bases between them. The CDR3 bases are TGCGCCAGCAGCTTGGGGGCAGAGAATCAGCCCCAGCATTTT. Translation gives CASSLGAENQPQHF.

This rearrangement joins TRBV30 to TRBJ1-1; D might be TRBD1 (6 bases). CDR3 length: 13 residues. Trimming shortened V by 3 bases and J by 1 base, and 9 bases separated the two germline ends. In germline, CDR1 is GTSNPN, CDR2 SVGIG (reference sequence). The CDR3 coding sequence is TGTGCCTGGAGACCACAGGGGAACACTGAAGCTTTCTTT. This encodes CAWRPQGNTEAFF.

The chain joins TRBV20-1 to TRBJ2-7, with D hard to call. This CDR3 spans 11 amino acids. Germline CDR1 reads DFQATT; CDR2 reads SNEGSKA (reference sequence). V was cut by 5 bases and J by 3 bases, with 8 bases left in between. This chain's CDR3 is CSAGSHYEQYF. The CDR3 DNA is TGCAGTGCTGGGTCTCACTACGAGCAGTACTTC.

V and J are TRBV7-9 and TRBJ2-3, with a weak D call TRBD1 (6 bases). Germline CDR1 is SEHNR and CDR2 is FQNEAQ (reference sequence). V lost 5 bases and J 5 bases, leaving 23 bases between the germline ends. CDR3 length equals 17 residues. This CDR3 is CASSPTTGIGGKDTQYF. In DNA, the CDR3 is TGTGCCAGCAGCCCAACCACAGGGATCGGCGGAAAAGATACGCAGTATTTT.